What follows are 16 T cell receptor beta chains derived from one specimen sequenced in a study of blood T cells in healthy people across ages. A second PCR of roughly 7 to 11 cycles used a sample-barcoded 5' primer and a J-beta primer mix. TCRdb fed the 5' RACE reads into MiXCR, producing one record per CDR3 protein. The sample yields some 700,000 distinct CDR3 sequences, roughly 44% seen once. The source material was blood. All receptors derive from a woman in her fifties or sixties in good health.

This clonotype showed up just a few times. The rearrangement uses TRBV6-2 or TRBV6-3 and TRBJ2-7, with TRBD1 matching over 9 bases. The germline gives CDR1 MNHEY, CDR2 SVGEGT. The V gene end was trimmed by 4 bases and the J gene end by 12 bases; junction bases not matched to a gene: 10. CDR3 length: 13 amino acids. Here the CDR3 reads CASSFNRDREGYF. In DNA form, the CDR3 reads TGTGCCAGCAGTTTCAACCGGGACAGGGAGGGGTACTTC.

This clonotype has at least ten counts. J is TRBJ1-2 and V is TRBV12-3 or TRBV12-4, with 8 bases that match TRBD1. V was pared by 2 bases and J by 5 bases, with 4 bases of the junction left unmatched. The CDR3 is 14 residues long. CDR3 DNA sequence: TGTGCCAGCAGTTTACAGGGGGCTGGGTATGGCTACACCTTC. Amino acids: CASSLQGAGYGYTF.

V is TRBV10-3 and J is TRBJ2-3; a weak D match, TRBD1 (8 bases). V lost 9 bases and J lost 4, with 17 bases in between. Germline V lookup: CDR1 ENHRY, CDR2 SYGVKD. The CDR3 extends over 14 amino acids. Here the CDR3 reads CAMRQGRDADTQYF. The CDR3, as DNA: TGTGCCATGAGACAGGGGAGGGACGCAGATACGCAGTATTTT.

The J gene is TRBJ2-1, the V gene TRBV25-1; D uncertain. Trimming left V 4 bases short and J 8 bases short, with 6 bases between. Germline values: CDR1 MGHDK, CDR2 SYGVNS. The CDR3 consists of 11 residues. The CDR3 nucleotides are TGTGCCAGCAGTGGTGGCTATGAGCAGTTCTTC. Protein sequence: CASSGGYEQFF.

There are a few counts of this clonotype. The chain recombines TRBV7-3 with TRBJ2-7; TRBD2 matches 7 bases. The V gene's germline CDR1 is SGHTA and CDR2 FQGTGA. The CDR3 has 15 residues. V lost 5 bases, J lost 4 bases, and 11 bases stayed unmatched. DNA of the CDR3: TGTGCCAGCAGCCGGAGTGCGGGAGCGAAGTACGAGCAGTACTTC. Translated: CASSRSAGAKYEQYF.

This clonotype has at least ten counts. The gene calls are TRBV6-6 and TRBJ1-2; D remains ambiguous. Deletions cut 2 bases from V and 3 bases from J, with 13 bases between. The CDR3 contains 15 residues. CDR1 MNHNY and CDR2 SVGAGI come from the germline V gene (reference sequence). This CDR3 is CASSYNGQEDYGYTF. In nucleotides, the CDR3 is TGTGCCAGCAGTTACAACGGGCAGGAGGACTATGGCTACACCTTC.

The chain has TRBV11-3 and TRBJ2-1, with 9 nucleotides matching TRBD2. Germline V gives CDR1 SGHNT, CDR2 YENEEA. The CDR3 consists of 15 residues. J gave up 6 bases and V 2 bases, and 5 bases lay outside the gene matches. The CDR3 DNA follows: TGTGCCAGCAGCTTAATGTCTAGCGGGGCCAATGAGCAGTTCTTC. Its protein product is CASSLMSSGANEQFF.

The rearrangement links TRBV20-1 to TRBJ2-5; perhaps TRBD2 as D (6 bases). The J call could be wrong; TRBJ2-4 is a better fit for the DNA end. This CDR3 has 14 residues. The germline CDR1 and CDR2 sequences are DFQATT and SNEGSKA (reference sequence). CDR3: CSTGPGLVKNIQYF. In DNA form, the CDR3 reads TGCAGTACGGGTCCGGGACTGGTCAAAAACATTCAGTACTTC.

This clonotype appeared a few times. The V call is TRBV2, the J call TRBJ1-2; D gene ambiguous. V shed 1 base and J shed 7 bases, with 13 bases lying between them. CDR3 size: 14 residues. In germline, CDR1 is SNHLY, CDR2 FYNNEI. CDR3 in amino acids: CASSEVRGHPGYTF. The CDR3 DNA reads TGTGCCAGCAGTGAAGTTAGAGGTCATCCTGGCTACACCTTC.

There are a few counts of this clonotype. The chain links TRBV6-1 to TRBJ2-1; 9 nucleotides match TRBD2. The CDR3 contains 15 residues. Looked up from germline, CDR1 is MNHNS and CDR2 is SASEGT. V gave up 7 bases and J gave up 3 bases; unmatched junction bases: 7. The CDR3 spells CASMPGLAYYNEQFF. CDR3 sequence (DNA): TGTGCCAGCATGCCGGGACTAGCTTACTACAATGAGCAGTTCTTC.

The rearrangement uses TRBV3-1 and TRBJ2-7, with 8 bases identical to TRBD1. The CDR3 runs to 17 residues. The germline CDR1 and CDR2 sequences are LGHDT and YNNKEL (reference sequence). V lost 1 base, J lost 7 bases, and 15 bases stayed unmatched. CDR3 bases: TGTGCCAGCAGCCAAGGCTCCAGGGGGCTACTGGACAATGAGCAGTACTTC. Protein: CASSQGSRGLLDNEQYF.

The chain combines TRBV7-6 with TRBJ2-5; 12 bases fit TRBD2. Germline CDR1 and CDR2: SGHVS and FNYEAQ. The CDR3 runs 16 residues. The trim removed 1 base at V and 5 bases at J, leaving 5 bases unmatched. Here the CDR3 reads CASSLEPSGGDETQYF. The CDR3 coding sequence is TGTGCCAGCAGCTTAGAGCCTAGCGGGGGGGACGAGACCCAGTACTTC.

This clonotype was found a few times. This chain connects TRBV20-1 to TRBJ1-2, with a weak D call TRBD1 (5 bases). With 0 bases removed from V and 3 bases from J, the gap between germline ends came to 14 bases. CDR3 length: 15 amino acids. Germline-derived CDR1 and CDR2 are DFQATT and SNEGSKA (reference sequence). This chain's CDR3 is CSARDPRGEHYGYTF. The CDR3 coding sequence is TGCAGTGCTAGAGATCCTCGAGGGGAGCACTATGGCTACACCTTC.

J is TRBJ2-7 and V is TRBV12-3 or TRBV12-4, with TRBD2 as a possible D gene (6 bases). Deletions cut 2 bases from V and 10 bases from J, with 15 bases between. The CDR3 contains 13 residues. The CDR3 DNA reads TGTGCCAGCAGTTTATCTGGGGGGAGAACCCAGTACTTC. It translates to CASSLSGGRTQYF.

This clonotype was seen only a few times. The gene calls are TRBV3-1 and TRBJ2-1; 10 bases agree with TRBD2. The germline gives CDR1 LGHDT, CDR2 YNNKEL (reference sequence). CDR3 length equals 17 residues. V shed 5 bases, J shed 10 bases, and the junction held 17 bases outside the gene matches. The CDR3 nucleotides are TGTGCCAGCAGCTCAATCCACGTGAGCGGGAGGGCCCTCGAGCAGTTCTTC. Translated: CASSSIHVSGRALEQFF.

The gene calls are TRBV5-1 and TRBJ1-5; no definite D call. Germline V gene sequence: CDR1 SGHRS, CDR2 YFSETQ. This CDR3 spans 15 amino acids. Trimming took off 0 bases at V and 7 bases at J, with 14 bases between the two ends. This CDR3 is CASSLDADLNQPQHF. In nucleotides, the CDR3 is TGCGCCAGCAGCTTGGATGCGGATCTCAACCAGCCCCAGCATTTT.